This TCR beta chain was sequenced during a study of tumor-infiltrating lymphocytes in primary liver carcinoma. Study-wide background: Patients comprised men and women whose ages fell between 30 and 69 years. Study results and caveats: A significantly higher top-250-clone fraction was found in tumors than in blood (p = 0.039). Representation across all five tumor regions was limited to only about 8-24% of top clones.

Priming with a constant-region primer yielded TCR beta cDNA from about 500 ng total RNA. Sequencing libraries for TCR beta derived from three nested multiplex PCR rounds that used slightly modified ARM-PCR. The first two PCR rounds used TRBV1-TRBV30 primers with a Cbeta primer, 9 to 10 cycles each. TCRdb ran MiXCR on the multiplex PCR reads and lists one entry per CDR3 protein. The table records tens of thousands of distinct CDR3 sequences, about 80% of them present only once. The CDR3 runs 16 residues. The germline V gene encodes CDR1 MNHNY and CDR2 SVGAGI (reference sequence). Trimming removed 0 bases at V and 6 bases at J, with 18 bases between. About this clonotype: The antigen is unknown.

It was from roughly 20-30 mg of unsorted bulk tissue that RNA and DNA were co-extracted. Sequencing was carried out using liver tumor tissue from sampling region 5. As to subset: tumor region T5, tumor centre. The sequence derives from a man aged 40-49 years with primary liver carcinoma and hepatitis B virus infection. The chain joins TRBV6-6 to TRBJ2-7; perhaps TRBD2 as D (5 bases). The CDR3 region is CASSYSGVRATCEQYV. The DNA of the CDR3 is TGTGCCAGCAGTTACTCGGGAGTAAGGGCAACCTGCGAGCAGTACGTC.